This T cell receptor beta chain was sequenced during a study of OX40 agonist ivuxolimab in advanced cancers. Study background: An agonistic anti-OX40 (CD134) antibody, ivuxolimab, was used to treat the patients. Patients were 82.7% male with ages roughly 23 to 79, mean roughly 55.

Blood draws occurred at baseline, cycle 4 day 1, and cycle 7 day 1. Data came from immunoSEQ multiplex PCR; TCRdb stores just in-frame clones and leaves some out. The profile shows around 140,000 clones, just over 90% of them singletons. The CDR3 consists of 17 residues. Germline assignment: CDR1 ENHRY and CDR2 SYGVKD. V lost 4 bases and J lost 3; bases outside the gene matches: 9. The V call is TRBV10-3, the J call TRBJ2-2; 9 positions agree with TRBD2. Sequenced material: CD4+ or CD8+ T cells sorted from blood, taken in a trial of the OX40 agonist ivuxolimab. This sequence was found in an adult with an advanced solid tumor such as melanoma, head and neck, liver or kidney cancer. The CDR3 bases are TGTGCCATCAGTGTCTTCTTTAGCGGGAGTGACACCGGGGAGCTGTTTTTT. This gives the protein CAISVFFSGSDTGELFF.